There are a few counts of the clone carrying this T cell receptor beta chain. Its target is not known. The data derive from a study of naive and memory T cell subsets. Study-level results: Possibly reflecting memory cells re-expressing CD45RA, a few larger clonotypes occurred in naive repertoires, especially CD8. No ground truth validated the naive and memory repertoire findings. Activation and differentiation may alter RNA-based TCR counts.

Two oligonucleotides, mixed equimolar, formed the beta constant-region primer covering TRBC1 and TRBC2. Nested alpha and beta constant-region primers with the SP2 primer drove four PCR rounds on ligated cDNA. TCRdb re-derived calls from the UMI-ligation and nested PCR reads in MiXCR, one entry per CDR3 protein. This sample yields around 83,000 distinct CDR3 sequences, of which roughly 12% are seen a single time; approximately 0.14% belongs to the top ten. Cells stained for CD3, CD4, CD8, CD45RA, CD27 and viability were sorted into four CD45RA/CD27 subsets. The CDR3 runs 15 residues. The germline V gene has CDR1 DFQATT and CDR2 SNEGSKA (reference sequence). The ends were cut back, 0 bases at V and 2 bases at J, with 14 bases in the middle.

The clonotype originates from a human donor in good health. The sequencing sample was made of naive CD4+ T cells from blood. The rearrangement uses TRBV20-1 and TRBJ2-7; TRBD2 is a possible D gene (5 bases). CDR3 protein: CSARDLDGNPYEQYF. DNA of the CDR3: TGCAGTGCTAGAGATCTTGACGGGAATCCCTACGAGCAGTACTTC.